The T cell receptor beta chain under discussion was sequenced for a study of early T cells in non-severe SARS-CoV-2 infection. V lost 3 bases to trimming and J lost 0 bases, with 9 bases between them. This CDR3 is built from 15 residues. Germline V CDR1 and CDR2: SGHDN, FVKESK. Tagging with unique molecular identifiers was applied to individual cDNA molecules. From the 5' RACE reads, TCRdb called clonotypes with MiXCR, one entry per CDR3 protein. The table lists about 90,000 distinct CDR3 sequences, approximately 12% of them singletons. The gene calls are TRBV14 and TRBJ1-3; D unclear. The source was whole blood, collected at baseline. This clonotype was obtained from an adult who was a healthcare worker with PCR-confirmed SARS-CoV-2 infection or an uninfected control (not recorded which). The CDR3 protein is CASSHYRDSGNTIYF. Here the CDR3 DNA reads TGTGCCAGCAGCCATTACAGAGACTCTGGAAACACCATATATTTT.